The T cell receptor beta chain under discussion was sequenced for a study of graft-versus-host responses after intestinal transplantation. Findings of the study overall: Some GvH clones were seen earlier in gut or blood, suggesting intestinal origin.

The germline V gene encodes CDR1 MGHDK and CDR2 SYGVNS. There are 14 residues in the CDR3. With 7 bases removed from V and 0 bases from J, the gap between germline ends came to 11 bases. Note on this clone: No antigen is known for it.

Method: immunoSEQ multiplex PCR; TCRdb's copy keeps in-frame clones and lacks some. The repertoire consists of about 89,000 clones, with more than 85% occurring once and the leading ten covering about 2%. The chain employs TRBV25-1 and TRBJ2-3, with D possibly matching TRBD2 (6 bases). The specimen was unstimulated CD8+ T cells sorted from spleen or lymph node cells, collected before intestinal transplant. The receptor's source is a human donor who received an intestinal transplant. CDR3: CASNLGGSTDTQYF. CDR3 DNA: TGTGCCAGCAATCTCGGGGGTAGCACAGATACGCAGTATTTT.